The present entry profiles one T cell receptor (beta chain) with its context. What it binds is unknown. This sample is drawn from a study of cytomegalovirus exposure and HLA in healthy donors. General study findings and limits: Some V segments (TRBV6-2 and TRBV6-3 among them) were excluded as indistinguishable.

This PCR relied on a set of 60 Vbeta primers and 13 Jbeta primers. The assay was immunoSEQ multiplex PCR, and TCRdb's table has in-frame clones only and misses some. The table lists approximately 90,000 clones, 76% of them singletons, with around 1.4% in the top ten. The CDR3 consists of 13 residues. V gave up 7 bases and J gave up 2 bases; unmatched junction bases: 4. CDR1 is LNHDA, CDR2 SQIVND, per germline (reference sequence). This clonotype was sampled from a male donor in good health and CMV-seronegative. The specimen was PBMCs. The chain has TRBV19 and TRBJ1-2, with 7 nucleotides matching TRBD1. As DNA, the CDR3 is TGTGCCAGTAAAGAGACAGGGAACTATGGCTACACCTTC. Residues: CASKETGNYGYTF.